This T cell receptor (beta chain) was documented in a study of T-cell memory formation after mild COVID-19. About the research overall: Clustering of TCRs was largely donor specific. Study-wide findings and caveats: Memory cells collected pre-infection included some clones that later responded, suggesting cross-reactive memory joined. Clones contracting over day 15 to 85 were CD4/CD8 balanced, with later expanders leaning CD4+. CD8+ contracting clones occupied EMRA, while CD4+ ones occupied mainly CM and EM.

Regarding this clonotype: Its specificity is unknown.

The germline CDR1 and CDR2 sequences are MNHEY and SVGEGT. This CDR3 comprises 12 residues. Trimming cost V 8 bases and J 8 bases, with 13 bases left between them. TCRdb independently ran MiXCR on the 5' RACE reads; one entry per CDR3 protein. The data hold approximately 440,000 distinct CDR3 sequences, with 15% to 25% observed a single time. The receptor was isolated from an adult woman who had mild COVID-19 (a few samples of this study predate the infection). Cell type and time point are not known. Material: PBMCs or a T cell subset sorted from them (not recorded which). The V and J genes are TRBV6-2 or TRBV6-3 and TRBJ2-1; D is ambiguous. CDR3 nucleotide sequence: TGTGCCAGCGGTCCCCCTGACGATGAGCAGTTCTTC. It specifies CASGPPDDEQFF.